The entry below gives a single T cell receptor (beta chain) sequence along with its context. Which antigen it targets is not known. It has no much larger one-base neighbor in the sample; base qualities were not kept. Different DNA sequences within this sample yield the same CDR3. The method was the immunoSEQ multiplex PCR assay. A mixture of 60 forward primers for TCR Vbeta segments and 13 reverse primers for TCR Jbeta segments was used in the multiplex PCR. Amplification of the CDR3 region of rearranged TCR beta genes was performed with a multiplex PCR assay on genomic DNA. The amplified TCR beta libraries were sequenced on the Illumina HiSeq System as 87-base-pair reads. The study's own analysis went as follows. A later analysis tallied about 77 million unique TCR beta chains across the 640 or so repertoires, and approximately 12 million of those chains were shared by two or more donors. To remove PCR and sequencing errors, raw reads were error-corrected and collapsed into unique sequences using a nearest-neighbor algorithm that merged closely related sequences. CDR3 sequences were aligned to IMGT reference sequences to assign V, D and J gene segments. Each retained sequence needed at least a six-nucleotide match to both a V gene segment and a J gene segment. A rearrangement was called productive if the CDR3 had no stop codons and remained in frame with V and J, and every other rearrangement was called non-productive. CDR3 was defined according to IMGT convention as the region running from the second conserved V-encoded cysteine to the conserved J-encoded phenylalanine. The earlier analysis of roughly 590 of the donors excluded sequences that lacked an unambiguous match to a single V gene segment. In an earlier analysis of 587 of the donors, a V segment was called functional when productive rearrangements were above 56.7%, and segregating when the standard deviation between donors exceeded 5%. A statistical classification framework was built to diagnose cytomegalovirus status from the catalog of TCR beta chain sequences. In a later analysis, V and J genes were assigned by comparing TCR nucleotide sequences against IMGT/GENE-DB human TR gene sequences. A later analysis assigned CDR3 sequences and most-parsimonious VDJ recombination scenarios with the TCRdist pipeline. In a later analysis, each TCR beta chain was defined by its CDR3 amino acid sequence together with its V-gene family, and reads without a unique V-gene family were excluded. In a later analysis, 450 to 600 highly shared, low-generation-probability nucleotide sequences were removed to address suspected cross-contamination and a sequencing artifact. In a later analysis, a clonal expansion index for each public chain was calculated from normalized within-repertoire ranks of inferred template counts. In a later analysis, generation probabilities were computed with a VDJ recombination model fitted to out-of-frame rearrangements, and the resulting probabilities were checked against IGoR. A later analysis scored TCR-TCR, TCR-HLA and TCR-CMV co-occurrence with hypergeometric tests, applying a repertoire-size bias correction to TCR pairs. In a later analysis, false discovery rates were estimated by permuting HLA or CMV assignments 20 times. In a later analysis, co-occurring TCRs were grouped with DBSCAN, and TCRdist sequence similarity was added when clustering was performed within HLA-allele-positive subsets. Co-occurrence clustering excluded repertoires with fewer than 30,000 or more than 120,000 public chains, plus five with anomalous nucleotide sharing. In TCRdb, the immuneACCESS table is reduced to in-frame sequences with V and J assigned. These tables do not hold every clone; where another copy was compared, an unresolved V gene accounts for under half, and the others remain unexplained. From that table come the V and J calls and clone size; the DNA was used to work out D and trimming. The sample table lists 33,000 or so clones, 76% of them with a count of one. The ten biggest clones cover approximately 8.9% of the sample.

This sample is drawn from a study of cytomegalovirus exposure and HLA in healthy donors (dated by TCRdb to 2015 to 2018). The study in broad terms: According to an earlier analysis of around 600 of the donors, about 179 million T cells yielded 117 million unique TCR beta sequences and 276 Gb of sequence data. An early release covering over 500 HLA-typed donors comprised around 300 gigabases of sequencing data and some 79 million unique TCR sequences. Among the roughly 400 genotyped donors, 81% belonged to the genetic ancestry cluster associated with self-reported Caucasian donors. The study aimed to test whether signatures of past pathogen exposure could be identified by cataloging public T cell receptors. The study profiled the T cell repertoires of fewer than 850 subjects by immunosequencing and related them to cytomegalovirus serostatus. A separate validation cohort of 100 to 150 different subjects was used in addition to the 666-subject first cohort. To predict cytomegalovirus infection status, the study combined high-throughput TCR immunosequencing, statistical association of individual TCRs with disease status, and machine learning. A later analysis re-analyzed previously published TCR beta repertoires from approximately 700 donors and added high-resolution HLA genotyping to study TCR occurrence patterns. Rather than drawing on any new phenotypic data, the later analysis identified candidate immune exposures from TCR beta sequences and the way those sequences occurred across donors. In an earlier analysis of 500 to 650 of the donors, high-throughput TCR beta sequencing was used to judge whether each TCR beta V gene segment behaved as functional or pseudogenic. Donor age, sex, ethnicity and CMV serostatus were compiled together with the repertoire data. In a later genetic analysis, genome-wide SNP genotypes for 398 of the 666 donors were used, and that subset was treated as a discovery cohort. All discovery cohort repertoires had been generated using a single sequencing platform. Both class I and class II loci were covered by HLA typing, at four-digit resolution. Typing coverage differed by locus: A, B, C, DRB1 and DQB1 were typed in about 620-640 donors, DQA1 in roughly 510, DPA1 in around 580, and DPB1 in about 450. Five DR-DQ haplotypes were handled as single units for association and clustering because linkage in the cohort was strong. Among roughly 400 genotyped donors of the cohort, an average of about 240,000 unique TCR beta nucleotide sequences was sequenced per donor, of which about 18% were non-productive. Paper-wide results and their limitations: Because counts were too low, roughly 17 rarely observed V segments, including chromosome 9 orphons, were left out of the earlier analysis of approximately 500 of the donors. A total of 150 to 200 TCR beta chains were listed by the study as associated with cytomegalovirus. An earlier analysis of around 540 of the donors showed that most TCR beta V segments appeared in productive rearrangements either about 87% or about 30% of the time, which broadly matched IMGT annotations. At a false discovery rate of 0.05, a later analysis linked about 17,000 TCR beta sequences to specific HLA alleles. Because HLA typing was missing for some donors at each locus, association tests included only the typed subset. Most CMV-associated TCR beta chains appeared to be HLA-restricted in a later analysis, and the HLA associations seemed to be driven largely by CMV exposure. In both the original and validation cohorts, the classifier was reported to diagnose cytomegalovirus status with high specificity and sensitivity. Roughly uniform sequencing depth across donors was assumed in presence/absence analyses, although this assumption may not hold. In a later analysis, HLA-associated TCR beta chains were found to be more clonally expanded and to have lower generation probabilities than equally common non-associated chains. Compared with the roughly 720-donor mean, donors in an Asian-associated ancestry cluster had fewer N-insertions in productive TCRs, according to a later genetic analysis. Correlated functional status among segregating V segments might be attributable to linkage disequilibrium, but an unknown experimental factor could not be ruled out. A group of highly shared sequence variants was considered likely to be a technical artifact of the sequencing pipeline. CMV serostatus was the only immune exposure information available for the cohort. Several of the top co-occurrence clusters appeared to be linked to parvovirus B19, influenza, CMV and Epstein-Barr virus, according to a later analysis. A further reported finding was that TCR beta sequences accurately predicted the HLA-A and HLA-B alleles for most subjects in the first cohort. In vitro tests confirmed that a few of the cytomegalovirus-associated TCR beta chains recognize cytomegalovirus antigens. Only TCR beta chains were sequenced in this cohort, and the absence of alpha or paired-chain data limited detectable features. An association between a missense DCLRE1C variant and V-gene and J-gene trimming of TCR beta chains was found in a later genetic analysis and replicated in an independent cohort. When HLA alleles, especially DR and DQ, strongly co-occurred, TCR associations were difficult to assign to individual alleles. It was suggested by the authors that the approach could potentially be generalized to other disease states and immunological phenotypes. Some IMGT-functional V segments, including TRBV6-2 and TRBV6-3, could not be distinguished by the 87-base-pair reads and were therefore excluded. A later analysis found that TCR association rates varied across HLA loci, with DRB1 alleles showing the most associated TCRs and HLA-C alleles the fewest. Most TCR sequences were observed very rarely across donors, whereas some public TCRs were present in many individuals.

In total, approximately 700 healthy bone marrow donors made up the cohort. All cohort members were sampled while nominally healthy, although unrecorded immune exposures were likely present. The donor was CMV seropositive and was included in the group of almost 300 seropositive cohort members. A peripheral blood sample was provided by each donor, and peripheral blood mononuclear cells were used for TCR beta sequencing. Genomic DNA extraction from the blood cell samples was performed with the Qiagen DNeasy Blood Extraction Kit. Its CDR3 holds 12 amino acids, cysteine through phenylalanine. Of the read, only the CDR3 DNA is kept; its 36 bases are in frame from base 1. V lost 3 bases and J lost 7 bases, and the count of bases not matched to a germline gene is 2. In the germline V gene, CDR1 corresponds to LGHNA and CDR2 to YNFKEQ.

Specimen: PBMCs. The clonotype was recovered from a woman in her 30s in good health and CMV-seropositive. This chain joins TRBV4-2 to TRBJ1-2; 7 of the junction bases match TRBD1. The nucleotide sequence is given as TGTGCCAGCAGCCAGGGACAGTTTGGCTACACCTTC. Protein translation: CASSQGQFGYTF.